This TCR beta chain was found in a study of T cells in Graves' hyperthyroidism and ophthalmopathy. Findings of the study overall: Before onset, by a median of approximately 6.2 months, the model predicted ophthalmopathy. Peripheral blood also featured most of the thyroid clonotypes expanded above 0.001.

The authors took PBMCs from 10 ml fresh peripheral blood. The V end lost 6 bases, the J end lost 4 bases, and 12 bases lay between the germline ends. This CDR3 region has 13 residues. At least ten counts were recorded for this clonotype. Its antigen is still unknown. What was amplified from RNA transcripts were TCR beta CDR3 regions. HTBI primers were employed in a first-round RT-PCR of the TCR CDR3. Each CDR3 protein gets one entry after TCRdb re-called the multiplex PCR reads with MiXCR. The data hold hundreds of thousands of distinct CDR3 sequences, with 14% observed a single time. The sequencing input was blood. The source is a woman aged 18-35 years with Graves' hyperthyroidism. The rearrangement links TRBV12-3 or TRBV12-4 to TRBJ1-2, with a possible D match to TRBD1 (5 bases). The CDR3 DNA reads TGTGCCAGCAGCTCCACGGGGCGCTATGGCTACACCTTC. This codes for CASSSTGRYGYTF.